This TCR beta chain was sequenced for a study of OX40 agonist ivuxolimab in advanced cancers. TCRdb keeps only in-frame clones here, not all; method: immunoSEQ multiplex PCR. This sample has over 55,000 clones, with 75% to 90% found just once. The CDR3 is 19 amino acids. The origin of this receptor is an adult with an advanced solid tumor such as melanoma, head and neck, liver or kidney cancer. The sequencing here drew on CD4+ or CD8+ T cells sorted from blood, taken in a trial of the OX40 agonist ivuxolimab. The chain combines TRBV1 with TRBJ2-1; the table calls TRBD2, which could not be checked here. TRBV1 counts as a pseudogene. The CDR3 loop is CTSSQEPLGSGRQYNEQFF. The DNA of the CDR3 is TGCACCAGCAGCCAAGAACCTCTCGGCTCGGGGAGGCAGTACAATGAGCAGTTCTTC.